This record looks at one T cell receptor beta chain sequence and its context. The data were taken from a study of CD8 T cells in Susac syndrome. cDNA came from around 0.54 to 1 ug RNA primed by random hexamers. Via MiXCR, TCRdb re-called the immunoSEQ multiplex PCR reads, giving one row per CDR3 protein. Of about 180,000 distinct CDR3 sequences in the sample, more than 95% are singletons; the top ten hold approximately 0.12%. The CDR3 runs 14 residues. The V end lost 3 bases, the J end lost 3 bases, and 9 bases lay between the germline ends. Germline V lookup: CDR1 MGHDK, CDR2 SYGVNS. Negative isolation yielded the CD8+ and CD4+ T cells, while FACS enriched the TEMRA cells.

What was sequenced was CD4+ T cells from PBMCs. This TCR derives from a human donor with Susac syndrome. The chain couples TRBV25-1 to TRBJ2-1; TRBD2 might be the D (6 bases). This CDR3 reads CASSDLEGYNEQFF. In DNA form, the CDR3 reads TGTGCCAGCAGTGATTTGGAGGGCTACAATGAGCAGTTCTTC.